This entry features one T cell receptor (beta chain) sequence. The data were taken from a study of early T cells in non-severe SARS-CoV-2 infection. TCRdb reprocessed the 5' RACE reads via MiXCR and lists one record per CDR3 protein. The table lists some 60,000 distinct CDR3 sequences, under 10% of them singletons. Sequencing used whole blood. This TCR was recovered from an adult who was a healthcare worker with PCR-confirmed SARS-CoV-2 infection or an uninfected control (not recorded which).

The CDR3 region is CASSPVQGGTEAFF. DNA for the CDR3: TGTGCCAGCTCACCAGTACAGGGGGGGACTGAAGCTTTCTTT. V usage is TRBV18 and J usage is TRBJ1-1; 8 nucleotides align to TRBD1. There are 14 residues in the CDR3. V dropped 2 bases and J dropped 5; count of bases not matched to a gene: 4. Germline lookup yields CDR1 KGHSH and CDR2 LQKENI. Based on the CDR3 plus reference TRBV18 and TRBJ1-1, the full variable domain is NAGVMQNPRHLVRRRGQEARLRCSPMKGHSHVYWYRQLPEEGLKFMVYLQKENIIDESGMPKERFSAEFPKEGPSILRIQQVVRGDSAAYFCASSPVQGGTEAFFGQGTRLTVV.